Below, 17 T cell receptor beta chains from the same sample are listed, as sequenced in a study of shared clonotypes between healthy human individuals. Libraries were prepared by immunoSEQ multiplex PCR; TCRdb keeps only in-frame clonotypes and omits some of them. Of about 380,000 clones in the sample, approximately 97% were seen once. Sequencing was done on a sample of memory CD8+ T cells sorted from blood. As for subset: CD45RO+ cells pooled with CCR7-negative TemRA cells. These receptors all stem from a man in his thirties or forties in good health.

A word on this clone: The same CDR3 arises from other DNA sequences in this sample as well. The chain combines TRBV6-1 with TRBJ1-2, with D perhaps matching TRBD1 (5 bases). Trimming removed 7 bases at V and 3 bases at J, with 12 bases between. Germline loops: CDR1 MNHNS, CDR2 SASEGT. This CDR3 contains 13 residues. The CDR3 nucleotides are TGTGCCAGCAAACCTGACAGTTACTATGGCTACACCTTC. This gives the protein CASKPDSYYGYTF.

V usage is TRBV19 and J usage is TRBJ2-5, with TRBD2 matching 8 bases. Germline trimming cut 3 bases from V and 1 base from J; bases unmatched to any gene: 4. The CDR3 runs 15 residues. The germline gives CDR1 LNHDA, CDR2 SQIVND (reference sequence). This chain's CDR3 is CASSITGGPQETQYF. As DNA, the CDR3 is TGTGCCAGTAGTATCACGGGAGGGCCCCAAGAGACCCAGTACTTC.

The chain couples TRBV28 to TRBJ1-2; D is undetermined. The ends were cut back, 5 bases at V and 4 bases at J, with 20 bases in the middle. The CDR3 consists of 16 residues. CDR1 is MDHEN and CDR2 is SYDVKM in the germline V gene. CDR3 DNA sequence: TGTGCCAGCAGTCCGACCCGCCGAGGTCGGGGCTATGGCTACACCTTC. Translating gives CASSPTRRGRGYGYTF.

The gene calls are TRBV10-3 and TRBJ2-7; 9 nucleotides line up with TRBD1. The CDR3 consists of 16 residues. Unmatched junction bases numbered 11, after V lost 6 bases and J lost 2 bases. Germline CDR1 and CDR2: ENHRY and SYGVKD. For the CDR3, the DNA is TGTGCCATCAGACCCCGGACAGGGGAGGGGCCCTACGAGCAGTACTTC. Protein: CAIRPRTGEGPYEQYF.

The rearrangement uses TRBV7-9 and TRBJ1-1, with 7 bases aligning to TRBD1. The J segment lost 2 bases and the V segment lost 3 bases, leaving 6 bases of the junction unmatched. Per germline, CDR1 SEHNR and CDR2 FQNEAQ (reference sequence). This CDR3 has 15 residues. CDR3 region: CASSLGDRANTEAFF. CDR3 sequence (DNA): TGTGCCAGCAGCTTGGGCGACAGGGCTAACACTGAAGCTTTCTTT.

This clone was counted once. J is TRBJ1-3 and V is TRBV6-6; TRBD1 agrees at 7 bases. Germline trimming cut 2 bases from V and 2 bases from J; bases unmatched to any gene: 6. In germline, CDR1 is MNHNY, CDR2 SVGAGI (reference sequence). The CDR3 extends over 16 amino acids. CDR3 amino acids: CASSYEGGRAGNTIYF. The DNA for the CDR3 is TGTGCCAGCAGTTACGAAGGGGGCAGGGCTGGAAACACCATATATTTT.

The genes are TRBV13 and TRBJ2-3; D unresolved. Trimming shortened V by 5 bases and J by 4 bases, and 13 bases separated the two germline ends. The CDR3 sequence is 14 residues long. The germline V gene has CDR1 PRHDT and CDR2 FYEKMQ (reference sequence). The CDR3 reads CASSPPEVADTQYF. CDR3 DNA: TGTGCCAGCAGCCCGCCCGAGGTCGCAGATACGCAGTATTTT.

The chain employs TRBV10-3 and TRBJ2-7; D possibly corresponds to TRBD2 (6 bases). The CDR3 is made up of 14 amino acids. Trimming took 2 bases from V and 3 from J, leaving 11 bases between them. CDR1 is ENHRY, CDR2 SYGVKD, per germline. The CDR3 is CAISEGGNLYEQYF. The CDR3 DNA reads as TGTGCCATCAGTGAGGGGGGGAATCTCTACGAGCAGTACTTC.

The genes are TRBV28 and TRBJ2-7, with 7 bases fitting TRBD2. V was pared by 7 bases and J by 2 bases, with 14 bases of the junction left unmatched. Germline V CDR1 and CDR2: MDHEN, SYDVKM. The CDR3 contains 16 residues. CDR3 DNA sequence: TGTGCCAGCATCCCCGCCGGGCGGGAGACCCCCTACGAGCAGTACTTC. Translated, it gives CASIPAGRETPYEQYF.

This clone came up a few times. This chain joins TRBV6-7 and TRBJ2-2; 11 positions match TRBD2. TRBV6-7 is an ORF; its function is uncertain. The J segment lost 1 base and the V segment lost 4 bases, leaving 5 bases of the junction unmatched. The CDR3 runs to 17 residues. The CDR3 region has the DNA TGTGCCAGCAGTTCCGTAGCGGGAGGGGTGAACACCGGGGAGCTGTTTTTT. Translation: CASSSVAGGVNTGELFF.

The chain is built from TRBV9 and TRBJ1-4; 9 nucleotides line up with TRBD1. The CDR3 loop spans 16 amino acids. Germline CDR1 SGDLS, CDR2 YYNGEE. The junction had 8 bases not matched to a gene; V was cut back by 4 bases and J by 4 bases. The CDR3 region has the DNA TGTGCCAGCAGCTCCGGGACAGGGATTAGTAATGAAAAACTGTTTTTT. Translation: CASSSGTGISNEKLFF.

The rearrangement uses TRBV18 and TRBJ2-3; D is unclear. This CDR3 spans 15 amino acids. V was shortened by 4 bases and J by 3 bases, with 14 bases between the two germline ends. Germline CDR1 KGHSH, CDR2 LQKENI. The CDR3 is CASSHPGPPTDTQYF. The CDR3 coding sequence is TGTGCCAGCTCACATCCGGGTCCCCCTACAGATACGCAGTATTTT.

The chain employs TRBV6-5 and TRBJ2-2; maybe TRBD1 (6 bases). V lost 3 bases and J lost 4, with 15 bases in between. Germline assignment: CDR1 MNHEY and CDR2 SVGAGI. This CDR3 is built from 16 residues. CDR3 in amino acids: CASSYPTGFSTGELFF. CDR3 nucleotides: TGTGCCAGCAGTTATCCTACAGGGTTTAGCACCGGGGAGCTGTTTTTT.

The CDR3: CAWSFTSGRYTGELFF. In DNA form, the CDR3 reads TGTGCCTGGAGTTTCACTAGCGGGAGATATACCGGGGAGCTGTTTTTT. V usage is TRBV30 and J usage is TRBJ2-2; 11 nucleotides align to TRBD2. Per germline, CDR1 GTSNPN and CDR2 SVGIG (reference sequence). The CDR3 runs 16 residues. After removal of 2 bases from V and 5 bases from J, the junction contained 7 bases not matched to a gene.

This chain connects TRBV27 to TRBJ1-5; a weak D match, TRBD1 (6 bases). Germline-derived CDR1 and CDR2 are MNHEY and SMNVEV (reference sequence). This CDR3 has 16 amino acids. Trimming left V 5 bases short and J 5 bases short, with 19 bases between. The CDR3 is CASSALGGGGYQPQHF. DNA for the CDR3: TGTGCCAGCAGTGCCCTAGGGGGGGGAGGGTATCAGCCCCAGCATTTT.

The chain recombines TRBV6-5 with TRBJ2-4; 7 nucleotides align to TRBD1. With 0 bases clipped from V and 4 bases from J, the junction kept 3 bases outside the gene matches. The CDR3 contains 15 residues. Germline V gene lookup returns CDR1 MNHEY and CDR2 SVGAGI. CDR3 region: CASSYSTGTKNIQYF. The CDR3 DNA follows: TGTGCCAGCAGTTACTCGACAGGGACAAAAAACATTCAGTACTTC.

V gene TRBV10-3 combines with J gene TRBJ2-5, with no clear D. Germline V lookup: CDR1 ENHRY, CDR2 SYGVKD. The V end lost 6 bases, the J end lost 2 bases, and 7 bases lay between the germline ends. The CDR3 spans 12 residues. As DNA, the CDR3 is TGTGCCATCAGAGGAGCGCAAGAGACCCAGTACTTC. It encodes CAIRGAQETQYF.